The present T cell receptor beta chain was sequenced within a study of human T cells and chemical hapten exposure. Using its own MiXCR run on the RACE reads, TCRdb lists one record per CDR3 protein. This sample has about 30,000 distinct CDR3 sequences, with about 5.5% found just once. Noted time point: healthy volunteer bleed at 6 weeks. Researchers extracted total RNA from unfractionated whole blood. This clonotype was detected many times. Its matching antigen is unknown. The CDR3 is made up of 13 amino acids. The V end lost 2 bases, the J end lost 3 bases, and 5 bases lay between the germline ends. Germline-derived CDR1 and CDR2 are SGHTA and FQGNSA. Study outcomes and limitations: After DPC sensitization, TCRs above 1 in 1000 frequency showed no change.

The chain uses TRBV7-2 and TRBJ1-5; D is ambiguous. What was sequenced was whole blood. The TCR originated in a human donor in good health. Some clones in this sample may be carry-over from other donors' samples. DNA for the CDR3: TGTGCCAGCAGCTTACAGTACAATCAGCCCCAGCATTTT. Protein sequence: CASSLQYNQPQHF.